The clone carrying this T cell receptor beta chain appeared many times. The data were taken from a study of neurological immune-mediated disorders. TCRdb reanalysed the 5' RACE reads using MiXCR and keeps one entry per CDR3 protein. The data contain tens of thousands of distinct CDR3 sequences, 14% of them singletons. The healthy controls volunteered at a blood bank in Maryland, USA. The source material was PBMCs. The clonotype originates from a woman aged 50 to 60 in good health.

CDR3 protein: CASSLGSGETEAFF. Written as DNA, the CDR3 is TGCGCCAGCAGCTTGGGGTCAGGGGAGACTGAAGCTTTCTTT. The chain joins TRBV5-1 to TRBJ1-1, with a possible D match to TRBD1 (6 bases). The CDR3 sequence is 14 residues long. Germline assignment: CDR1 SGHRS and CDR2 YFSETQ. V was trimmed by 0 bases and J by 5 bases, leaving 11 bases between them.